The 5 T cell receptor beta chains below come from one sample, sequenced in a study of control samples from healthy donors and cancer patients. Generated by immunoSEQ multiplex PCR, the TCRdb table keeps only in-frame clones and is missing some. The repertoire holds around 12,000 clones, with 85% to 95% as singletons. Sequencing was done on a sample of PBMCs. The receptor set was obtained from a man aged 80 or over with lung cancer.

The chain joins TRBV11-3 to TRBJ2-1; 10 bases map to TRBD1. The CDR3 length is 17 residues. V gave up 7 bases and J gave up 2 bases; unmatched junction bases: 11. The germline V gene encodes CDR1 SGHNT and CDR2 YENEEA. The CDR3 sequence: CASILGTGQGAYNEQFF. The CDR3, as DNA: TGTGCCAGCATTCTGGGCACTGGACAGGGGGCCTACAATGAGCAGTTCTTC.

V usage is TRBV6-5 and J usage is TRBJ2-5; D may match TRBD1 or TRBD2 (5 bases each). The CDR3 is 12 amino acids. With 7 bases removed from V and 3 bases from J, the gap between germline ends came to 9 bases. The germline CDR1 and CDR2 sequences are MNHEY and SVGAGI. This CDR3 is CASKGRKETQYF. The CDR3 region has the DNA TGTGCCAGCAAGGGACGGAAAGAGACCCAGTACTTC.

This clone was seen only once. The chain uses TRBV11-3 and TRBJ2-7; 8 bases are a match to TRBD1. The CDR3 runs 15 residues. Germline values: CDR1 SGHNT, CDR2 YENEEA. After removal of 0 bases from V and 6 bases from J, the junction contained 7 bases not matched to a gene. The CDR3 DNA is TGTGCCAGCAGCTTAGACGGACAGGGTTGGGGCGAGCAGTACTTC. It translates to CASSLDGQGWGEQYF. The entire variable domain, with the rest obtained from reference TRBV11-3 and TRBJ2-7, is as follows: EAGVVQSPRYKIIEKKQPVAFWCNPISGHNTLYWYLQNLGQGPELLIRYENEEAVDDSQLPKDRFSAERLKGVDSTLKIQPAELGDSAVYLCASSLDGQGWGEQYFGPGTRLTVT.

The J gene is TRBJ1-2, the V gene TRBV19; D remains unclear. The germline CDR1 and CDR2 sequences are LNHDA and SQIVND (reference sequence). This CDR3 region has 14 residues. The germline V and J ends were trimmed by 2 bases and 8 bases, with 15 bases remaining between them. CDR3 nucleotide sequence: TGTGCCAGTAGTATATTCCCGACCCCTTGGGGCTACACCTTC. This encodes CASSIFPTPWGYTF.

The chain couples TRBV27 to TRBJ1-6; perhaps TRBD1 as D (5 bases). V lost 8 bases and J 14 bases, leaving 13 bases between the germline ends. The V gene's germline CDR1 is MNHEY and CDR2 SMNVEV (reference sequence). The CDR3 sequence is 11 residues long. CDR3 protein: CASRSQGALHF. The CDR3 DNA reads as TGTGCCAGCCGAAGTCAGGGAGCCCTCCACTTT.